Listed here are 19 T cell receptor beta chains from one sample, sequenced in a study of T cell responses to AZD1222 COVID-19 vaccine. Some clones are missing from TCRdb's copy, which holds only in-frame ones; the method was immunoSEQ multiplex PCR. The table has more than 100,000 clones, approximately 85% seen once. Sequenced material: peripheral blood, taken on day 0 of AZD1222 vaccination. These receptors came from an adult in good health.

Turning to this clone: This specimen includes other DNA sequences encoding the same CDR3. The chain's CDR3 is CASSLGQNTEAFF. DNA for the CDR3: TGTGCCAGCAGTTTGGGACAGAACACTGAAGCTTTCTTT. V usage is TRBV12-3 or TRBV12-4 and J usage is TRBJ1-1, with D perhaps matching TRBD1 (6 bases). V was cut by 3 bases and J by 1 base, with 6 bases left in between. The CDR3 sequence is 13 residues long.

CDR3 sequence reads: CASRPGTVYEQYF. As DNA, the CDR3 is TGTGCCAGCAGACCTGGGACAGTCTACGAGCAGTACTTC. The J gene is TRBJ2-7, the V gene TRBV6-5; 7 bases are shared with TRBD1. V was pared by 6 bases and J by 3 bases, with 5 bases of the junction left unmatched. The germline V gene has CDR1 MNHEY and CDR2 SVGAGI. This CDR3 is built from 13 residues.

This clone appeared a single time. The chain uses TRBV6-6 and TRBJ2-7; D gene ambiguous. Deletions cut 5 bases from V and 4 bases from J, with 6 bases between. Germline lookup yields CDR1 MNHNY and CDR2 SVGAGI (reference sequence). This CDR3 has 11 residues. As DNA, the CDR3 is TGTGCCAGCAGTGGAAGGTACGAGCAGTACTTC. Its protein is CASSGRYEQYF.

The chain links TRBV29-1 to TRBJ2-7; 10 bases fit TRBD1. The CDR3 totals 14 residues. The V gene's germline CDR1 is SQVTM and CDR2 ANQGSEA. V shed 6 bases, J shed 5 bases, and the junction held 10 bases outside the gene matches. CDR3 nucleotides: TGCAGCGTGATGGACAGGGGGAGAACCCACGAGCAGTACTTC. It codes for CSVMDRGRTHEQYF.

The V and J genes are TRBV7-9 and TRBJ2-1; TRBD2 might be the D (6 bases). This CDR3 comprises 16 residues. Germline lookup yields CDR1 SEHNR and CDR2 FQNEAQ (reference sequence). V lost 3 bases and J 5 bases, leaving 17 bases between the germline ends. The CDR3 region is CASSFSGGEANNEQFF. In DNA, the CDR3 is TGTGCCAGCAGCTTTTCGGGCGGGGAGGCTAACAATGAGCAGTTCTTC.

This clone was detected only once. The chain's CDR3 is CASIPRQDSGNTIYF. CDR3 nucleotides: TGTGCCAGCATTCCCAGGCAGGACTCTGGAAACACCATATATTTT. This chain links TRBV6-5 with TRBJ1-3; D is unclear. Trimming took off 7 bases at V and 0 bases at J, with 13 bases between the two ends. The CDR3 is made up of 15 amino acids. CDR1 is MNHEY, CDR2 SVGAGI, per germline.

The chain combines TRBV5-4 with TRBJ2-7, with a tentative D call TRBD2 (6 bases). In germline, CDR1 is SGHNT, CDR2 YYREEE (reference sequence). V was cut by 5 bases and J by 3 bases, with 15 bases left in between. The CDR3 runs 14 residues. The chain's CDR3 is CASRGSGELYEQYF. The CDR3 region has the DNA TGTGCCAGCAGGGGATCGGGGGAACTCTACGAGCAGTACTTC.

This clone was seen a single time. A junction boundary mismatches the germline segment, possibly from a read error. The J gene is TRBJ2-5, the V gene TRBV7-7; D is unclear. From germline, CDR1 is SSHAT and CDR2 FNYEAQ (reference sequence). The CDR3 is made up of 15 amino acids. The chain's CDR3 is CASSLGLGVQETQYF. The DNA of the CDR3 is TGTGCTAGCAGCTTAGGGTTGGGCGTCCAAGAGACCCAGTACTTC.

Note on this clone: Compared with germline, one end of the junction differs, possibly owing to a read error. The chain links TRBV6-5 to TRBJ1-3, with D hard to call. Germline V gives CDR1 MNHEY, CDR2 SVGAGI. The CDR3 is 13 residues long. The CDR3 loop reads CASGYSSGNTIYF. As DNA, the CDR3 is TGTGCCAGCGGTTACAGTAGTGGAAACACCATATATTTT.

This chain uses TRBV18 with TRBJ2-6, with 9 nucleotides matching TRBD1. V trimming: 3 bases; J trimming: 1 base; junction bases outside the gene matches: 7. Germline V gene data show CDR1 as KGHSH and CDR2 as LQKENI. The CDR3 loop spans 18 amino acids. The CDR3 DNA follows: TGTGCCAGCTCACCTCTTCCGGGACAGGGATCTGGGGCCAACGTCCTGACTTTC. It is translated as CASSPLPGQGSGANVLTF.

This clone was picked up a small number of times. This chain connects TRBV6-4 to TRBJ1-2; D is undetermined. The V end was cut by 2 bases, the J end by 8 bases, with 15 bases between. Per germline, CDR1 MRHNA and CDR2 SNTAGT. CDR3 length: 14 residues. CDR3 nucleotide sequence: TGTGCCAGCAGTGACACACCCCACCTAGGCGGCTACACCTTC. Protein sequence: CASSDTPHLGGYTF.

J is TRBJ1-1 and V is TRBV7-3, with D perhaps TRBD1 (5 bases). Germline-derived CDR1 and CDR2 are SGHTA and FQGTGA. Between the trimmed V and J ends, which lost 5 bases and 1 base, there was a span of 11 bases. The CDR3 contains 14 residues. In nucleotides, the CDR3 is TGTGCCAGCAGCCCCGGGGGGGAGAACACTGAAGCTTTCTTT. It codes for CASSPGGENTEAFF.

This rearrangement joins TRBV30 to TRBJ1-6; tentatively, D is TRBD1 (5 bases). Trimming shortened V by 2 bases and J by 5 bases, and 13 bases separated the two germline ends. This CDR3 spans 15 amino acids. Per germline, CDR1 GTSNPN and CDR2 SVGIG (reference sequence). This CDR3 is CAWSTGGINNSPLHF. The CDR3 region has the DNA TGTGCCTGGAGTACGGGGGGAATCAATAATTCACCCCTCCACTTT.

This clone was seen only once. The gene calls are TRBV5-6 and TRBJ1-2; 10 positions agree with TRBD1. The CDR3 sequence is 14 residues long. V trimming: 3 bases; J trimming: 8 bases; junction bases outside the gene matches: 7. Per the germline V gene, CDR1 is SGHDT and CDR2 is YYEEEE. The CDR3 spells CASSYRDRGTGYTF. The CDR3 DNA reads TGTGCCAGCAGCTACCGGGACAGGGGAACAGGCTACACCTTC.

The sample holds a few counts of this clone. This chain connects TRBV4-3 to TRBJ2-2, with D possibly called TRBD1 or TRBD2 (5 bases each). Per germline, CDR1 LGHNA and CDR2 YSLEER. The V end was cut by 5 bases, the J end by 4 bases, with 17 bases between. CDR3 size: 16 residues. The CDR3 here is CASSTVGTSITGELFF. In nucleotides, the CDR3 is TGCGCCAGCAGCACCGTGGGGACGAGCATCACCGGGGAGCTGTTTTTT.

This chain joins TRBV7-9 and TRBJ2-1; 11 bases are a match to TRBD2. V dropped 3 bases and J dropped 9; count of bases not matched to a gene: 7. There are 15 residues in the CDR3. CDR1 and CDR2 (germline): SEHNR, FQNEAQ (reference sequence). CDR3 loop: CASSLNSGGASEQFF. The CDR3 nucleotides are TGTGCCAGCAGCTTGAATAGCGGGGGGGCCAGTGAGCAGTTCTTC.

V and J are TRBV6-5 and TRBJ1-3, with D hard to call. Trimming took 7 bases from V and 2 from J, leaving 15 bases between them. CDR3 length: 15 residues. CDR1 and CDR2 (germline): MNHEY, SVGAGI. DNA for the CDR3: TGTGCCAGCACCAACGAGGGTAGAGCTGGAAACACCATATATTTT. Protein sequence: CASTNEGRAGNTIYF.

This rearrangement joins TRBV6-4 to TRBJ1-2, with D perhaps TRBD1 (6 bases). The germline V gene encodes CDR1 MRHNA and CDR2 SNTAGT. The CDR3 totals 13 residues. V gave up 2 bases and J gave up 3 bases, with 7 bases separating them. CDR3 sequence: CASSDQGHYGYTF. The DNA of the CDR3 is TGTGCCAGCAGTGACCAGGGGCACTATGGCTACACCTTC.

J is TRBJ2-7 and V is TRBV11-2; no firm D call. The CDR3 totals 13 residues. V was clipped by 1 base and J by 4 bases, with 8 bases between them. CDR1 SGHAT and CDR2 FQNNGV come from the germline V gene. This CDR3 reads CASSLAKNYEQYF. In nucleotides, the CDR3 is TGTGCCAGCAGCTTAGCGAAGAATTACGAGCAGTACTTC.